The clone carrying this TCR beta chain was seen at least ten times. Antigen: not known. This CDR3 is built from 13 residues. Trimming removed 4 bases from V and 6 bases from J, with 9 bases in between. The germline V gene has CDR1 MDHEN and CDR2 SYDVKM. The study excluded patients with uncontrolled infection, other autoimmune disease, pregnancy or lactation. Clinical symptoms, serum thyroxine, TRAb, thyroid ultrasound and orbital computed tomography informed diagnoses. RNA transcripts served as the template for amplifying TCR beta CDR3 regions. The TCR CDR3 was amplified in a first-round RT-PCR using the HTBI primer set. TCRdb analysed the multiplex PCR reads with MiXCR anew, one entry per CDR3 protein. There are roughly 510,000 distinct CDR3 sequences in the sample; less than 25% occur only once, and approximately 26% lies in the top ten. These data come from a study of T cells in Graves' hyperthyroidism and ophthalmopathy.

Overall study results and limits: Most thyroid clonotypes that were expanded above 0.001 also turned up in blood.

The chain joins TRBV28 to TRBJ2-2; D might be TRBD1 (5 bases). Sequenced: blood. The clonotype comes from a man between 18 and 35 years old with Graves' hyperthyroidism. The CDR3 sequence is CASSYRFAGELFF. The CDR3 DNA is TGTGCCAGCAGTTACAGGTTCGCCGGGGAGCTGTTTTTT.